The next 30 T cell receptor beta chains were all read from a single sample in a study of technical replicates of blood from a few donors. TCRdb's copy holds only in-frame clones and misses some; the assay was immunoSEQ multiplex PCR. The table shows about 48,000 clones, with approximately 90% occurring only once. The sequencing input was PBMCs. These receptors all come from a human donor in good health. Some clones in this sample may be carry-over from other donors' samples.

The chain links TRBV18 to TRBJ1-2; 9 nucleotides align to TRBD1. Germline V gives CDR1 KGHSH, CDR2 LQKENI. V shed 5 bases, J shed 8 bases, and the junction held 9 bases outside the gene matches. The CDR3 consists of 14 residues. The CDR3 protein is CASSSKDRGVGYTF. In nucleotides, the CDR3 is TGTGCCAGCTCATCCAAGGACAGGGGTGTCGGCTACACCTTC. The full variable domain, its missing parts supplied by reference TRBV18 and TRBJ1-2, is NAGVMQNPRHLVRRRGQEARLRCSPMKGHSHVYWYRQLPEEGLKFMVYLQKENIIDESGMPKERFSAEFPKEGPSILRIQQVVRGDSAAYFCASSSKDRGVGYTFGSGTRLTVV.

The rearrangement uses TRBV5-4 and TRBJ2-7, with 9 bases identical to TRBD1. The germline V gene encodes CDR1 SGHNT and CDR2 YYREEE (reference sequence). The CDR3 has 13 amino acids. V lost 4 bases to trimming and J lost 3 bases; unmatched junction nucleotides: 2. Here the CDR3 reads CASSGQGIYEQYF. The CDR3 DNA sequence: TGTGCCAGCAGCGGACAGGGGATCTACGAGCAGTACTTC. The variable domain in full, completed from reference TRBV5-4 and TRBJ2-7, reads ETGVTQSPTHLIKTRGQQVTLRCSSQSGHNTVSWYQQALGQGPQFIFQYYREEENGRGNFPPRFSGLQFPNYSSELNVNALELDDSALYLCASSGQGIYEQYFGPGTRLTVT.

The chain employs TRBV12-5 and TRBJ2-1; D call uncertain. Germline lookup yields CDR1 LGHNT and CDR2 FRNRAP. The CDR3 runs to 11 residues. Trimming cost V 3 bases and J 7 bases, with 4 bases left between them. CDR3 protein: CASGFLNEQFF. The CDR3 coding sequence is TGTGCTAGTGGTTTTTTAAATGAGCAGTTCTTC.

The chain links TRBV7-2 to TRBJ1-1, with D maybe TRBD1 (5 bases). The CDR3 loop spans 15 amino acids. V was shortened by 4 bases and J by 6 bases, with 18 bases between the two germline ends. Germline V gene lookup returns CDR1 SGHTA and CDR2 FQGNSA. The CDR3 reads CASSYRGQPVAEAFF. The CDR3 coding sequence is TGTGCCAGCAGCTATAGGGGCCAGCCAGTGGCTGAAGCTTTCTTT.

The chain couples TRBV7-2 to TRBJ2-5, with a weak D call TRBD2 (5 bases). Germline V gene sequence: CDR1 SGHTA, CDR2 FQGNSA. This CDR3 is 14 amino acids long. V shed 3 bases and J shed 3 bases, with 11 bases lying between them. Here the CDR3 DNA reads TGTGCCAGCAGCTTCTCCGGGGTAGAAGAGACCCAGTACTTC. Protein product: CASSFSGVEETQYF.

By its share, this clone is medium-sized. CDR3 loop: CASSQDAGTGSTEAFF. As DNA, the CDR3 is TGTGCCAGCAGCCAAGATGCCGGGACAGGCTCCACTGAAGCTTTCTTT. The chain couples TRBV4-2 to TRBJ1-1; 8 bases align to TRBD1. The ends lost 0 bases at V and 4 bases at J; junction bases unmatched: 7. From germline, CDR1 is LGHNA and CDR2 YNFKEQ. The CDR3 covers 16 residues.

The V gene is TRBV5-1, the J gene TRBJ2-3; the match to TRBD2 covers 10 bases. Germline V gene data show CDR1 as SGHRS and CDR2 as YFSETQ. The V and J ends lost 4 bases and 5 bases, in that order; junction bases with no gene match: 7. The CDR3 is 15 amino acids. The CDR3 bases are TGCGCCAGCAGCAGGAGCGGGGGGGCTGAAGATACGCAGTATTTT. Translating gives CASSRSGGAEDTQYF.

In its sample, this clone was seen a few times. The J gene is TRBJ2-7, the V gene TRBV6-5, with 7 positions matching TRBD2. The germline CDR1 and CDR2 sequences are MNHEY and SVGAGI. The CDR3 loop spans 15 amino acids. J was trimmed by 0 bases and V by 6 bases; bases with no gene match: 8. Here the CDR3 DNA reads TGTGCCAGCAGCCAAAGCGGGGCGAGCTCCTACGAGCAGTACTTC. Residues: CASSQSGASSYEQYF.

The rearrangement joins TRBV7-6 to TRBJ2-3; 8 nucleotides align to TRBD1. V shed 3 bases and J 6 bases; nucleotides not matched to a gene: 8. This CDR3 has 15 residues. Germline assignment: CDR1 SGHVS and CDR2 FNYEAQ. The CDR3 is CASSFRGQGRDTQYF. The CDR3 bases are TGTGCCAGCAGCTTTAGAGGACAGGGCCGGGATACGCAGTATTTT.

The chain uses TRBV7-2 and TRBJ2-3; the match to TRBD2 covers 10 bases. V lost 1 base, J lost 3 bases, and 7 bases stayed unmatched. Per germline, CDR1 SGHTA and CDR2 FQGNSA. The CDR3 has 17 amino acids. CDR3 bases: TGTGCCAGCAGCTTAGGGTCTAGCGGGGGCGGAACAGATACGCAGTATTTT. This encodes CASSLGSSGGGTDTQYF.

The chain links TRBV7-9 to TRBJ1-4; D is undetermined. The CDR3 totals 15 residues. V gave up 1 base and J gave up 0 bases, with 6 bases separating them. Germline values: CDR1 SEHNR, CDR2 FQNEAQ (reference sequence). The CDR3 spells CASSLDGATNEKLFF. In DNA, the CDR3 is TGTGCCAGCAGCTTAGACGGGGCAACTAATGAAAAACTGTTTTTT.

The rearrangement uses TRBV9 and TRBJ2-5; 15 bases map to TRBD2. J gave up 2 bases and V 3 bases, and 2 bases lay outside the gene matches. The V gene's germline CDR1 is SGDLS and CDR2 YYNGEE. This CDR3 comprises 16 residues. The CDR3 bases are TGTGCCAGCAGCGGGGGACTAGCGGGAGGACAAGAGACCCAGTACTTC. It is translated as CASSGGLAGGQETQYF.

The V call is TRBV4-1, the J call TRBJ2-5; 8 bases are a match to TRBD2. The trim removed 6 bases at V and 3 bases at J, leaving 9 bases unmatched. The CDR3 runs to 15 residues. Germline CDR1 reads MGHRA; CDR2 reads YSYEKL. This chain's CDR3 is CASSSRGSGEETQYF. Here the CDR3 DNA reads TGCGCCAGCAGTAGCCGGGGTAGCGGGGAAGAGACCCAGTACTTC.

The V call is TRBV10-3, the J call TRBJ2-3, with D perhaps TRBD2 (5 bases). Trimming left V 2 bases short and J 4 bases short, with 13 bases between. The length of the CDR3 is 15 residues. Germline V gene sequence: CDR1 ENHRY, CDR2 SYGVKD. This chain's CDR3 is CAISEASLVSDTQYF. DNA of the CDR3: TGTGCCATCAGTGAGGCCTCACTAGTATCAGATACGCAGTATTTT.

In its sample, this clone was seen a few times. This chain links TRBV7-8 with TRBJ1-4; 7 bases are shared with TRBD1. There are 14 residues in the CDR3. Germline V CDR1 and CDR2: SGHVS, FQNEAQ. V gave up 5 bases and J gave up 5 bases; unmatched junction bases: 5. The CDR3 region is CASSPQTGNEKLFF. CDR3 nucleotides: TGTGCCAGCAGCCCTCAGACAGGGAATGAAAAACTGTTTTTT.

Worth noting for this clone: This CDR3 is also generated by other DNA sequences in the sample. The chain recombines TRBV5-6 with TRBJ1-1; no reliable D call. V was trimmed by 7 bases and J by 7 bases, leaving 11 bases between them. The CDR3 contains 11 residues. Germline values: CDR1 SGHDT, CDR2 YYEEEE. CDR3 bases: TGTGCCAGCGGAACAGAAGGTGAAGCTTTCTTT. Translated: CASGTEGEAFF. Combining the CDR3 with reference TRBV5-6 and TRBJ1-1 gives the whole variable domain DAGVTQSPTHLIKTRGQQVTLRCSPKSGHDTVSWYQQALGQGPQFIFQYYEEEERQRGNFPDRFSGHQFPNYSSELNVNALLLGDSALYLCASGTEGEAFFGQGTRLTVV.

V gene TRBV4-2 combines with J gene TRBJ2-5; D gene ambiguous. The CDR3 is 13 residues long. Between the trimmed V and J ends, which lost 0 bases and 5 bases, there was a span of 7 bases. Germline loops: CDR1 LGHNA, CDR2 YNFKEQ. This chain's CDR3 is CASSQETGETQYF. CDR3 in DNA: TGTGCCAGCAGCCAAGAGACCGGGGAGACCCAGTACTTC.

The genes are TRBV10-3 and TRBJ2-2; D unresolved. The CDR3 spans 15 residues. Trimming took 6 bases from V and 6 from J, leaving 17 bases between them. Germline CDR1 and CDR2: ENHRY and SYGVKD. CDR3: CAIRPSLLLSGELFF. CDR3 sequence (DNA): TGTGCCATCAGACCTTCCCTCCTACTGTCCGGGGAGCTGTTTTTT.

The rearrangement joins TRBV5-6 to TRBJ2-6; TRBD2 aligns across 8 bases. CDR1 and CDR2 from the germline V gene are SGHDT and YYEEEE. J was trimmed by 0 bases and V by 3 bases; bases with no gene match: 5. The CDR3 contains 17 residues. Here the CDR3 reads CASSSGGPSSGANVLTF. CDR3 sequence (DNA): TGTGCCAGCAGCTCGGGGGGGCCGAGCTCTGGGGCCAACGTCCTGACTTTC. Full variable domain (missing parts from reference TRBV5-6 and TRBJ2-6): DAGVTQSPTHLIKTRGQQVTLRCSPKSGHDTVSWYQQALGQGPQFIFQYYEEEERQRGNFPDRFSGHQFPNYSSELNVNALLLGDSALYLCASSSGGPSSGANVLTFGAGSRLTVL.

The chain has TRBV5-8 and TRBJ1-5, with D unclear. CDR1 SGHTS and CDR2 YDEGEE come from the germline V gene. With 0 bases removed from V and 7 bases from J, the gap between germline ends came to 14 bases. This CDR3 region has 15 residues. CDR3 protein: CASSLGAPREQPQHF. CDR3 coding DNA: TGTGCCAGCAGCTTGGGGGCCCCGAGAGAACAGCCCCAGCATTTT.

V usage is TRBV6-5 and J usage is TRBJ1-5, with D unresolved. Between the trimmed V and J ends, which lost 6 bases and 0 bases, there was a span of 9 bases. CDR3 length: 14 residues. Germline lookup yields CDR1 MNHEY and CDR2 SVGAGI. The CDR3 region is CASSAPGSNQPQHF. DNA for the CDR3: TGTGCCAGCAGCGCTCCCGGTAGCAATCAGCCCCAGCATTTT.

The chain combines TRBV2 with TRBJ2-5, with D tentatively TRBD1 (6 bases). Germline V gene lookup returns CDR1 SNHLY and CDR2 FYNNEI. The V end lost 6 bases, the J end lost 2 bases, and 16 bases lay between the germline ends. The CDR3 is 15 amino acids. This chain's CDR3 is CASRGDTLRQETQYF. CDR3 DNA: TGTGCCAGCAGAGGGGACACCCTCAGGCAAGAGACCCAGTACTTC.

The chain is built from TRBV11-1 and TRBJ1-2; no clear D. Germline V gives CDR1 SGHAT, CDR2 FQDESV (reference sequence). CDR3 length equals 15 residues. Trimming shortened V by 6 bases and J by 3 bases, and 17 bases separated the two germline ends. The CDR3 DNA follows: TGTGCCAGCAGGGATAAGGGCCGGGGAGACTATGGCTACACCTTC. This codes for CASRDKGRGDYGYTF.

V gene TRBV4-2 combines with J gene TRBJ2-1, with a possible D match to TRBD2 (5 bases). V dropped 3 bases and J dropped 4 bases, with 19 bases sitting between them. Per germline, CDR1 LGHNA and CDR2 YNFKEQ. The CDR3 has 17 amino acids. CDR3 coding DNA: TGTGCCAGCAGCCACGGACTCGGGGTGCCGAATTACAATGAGCAGTTCTTC. Its protein is CASSHGLGVPNYNEQFF.

The chain joins TRBV5-6 to TRBJ2-7; no definite D call. Germline loops: CDR1 SGHDT, CDR2 YYEEEE. The CDR3 totals 16 residues. Trimming took 5 bases from V and 5 from J, leaving 23 bases between them. CDR3 residues: CASRERFVGFVHEQYF. CDR3 bases: TGTGCCAGCAGGGAGAGGTTTGTCGGGTTCGTCCACGAGCAGTACTTC.

This clone is a singleton in its sample. V usage is TRBV6-5 and J usage is TRBJ1-1; 7 bases are a match to TRBD1. CDR3 length: 15 residues. V shed 5 bases, J shed 3 bases, and the junction held 9 bases outside the gene matches. Germline V gene sequence: CDR1 MNHEY, CDR2 SVGAGI. This CDR3 reads CASSRARGSDTEAFF. The CDR3 DNA reads as TGTGCCAGCAGTAGGGCCAGGGGGTCCGACACTGAAGCTTTCTTT.

The table lists this clone with a count of one. The V and J genes are TRBV19 and TRBJ1-1; D remains ambiguous. This CDR3 has 13 amino acids. CDR1 and CDR2 (germline): LNHDA, SQIVND (reference sequence). The V and J ends lost 1 base and 2 bases respectively, with 5 bases between them. CDR3 nucleotide sequence: TGTGCCAGTAGTATAGTTCAAAACACTGAAGCTTTCTTT. Its translation is CASSIVQNTEAFF. Drawing the rest from reference TRBV19 and TRBJ1-1, the complete variable domain is DGGITQSPKYLFRKEGQNVTLSCEQNLNHDAMYWYRQDPGQGLRLIYYSQIVNDFQKGDIAEGYSVSREKKESFPLTVTSAQKNPTAFYLCASSIVQNTEAFFGQGTRLTVV.

The gene calls are TRBV7-8 and TRBJ1-1, with 7 bases matching TRBD1. Germline loops: CDR1 SGHVS, CDR2 FQNEAQ. The CDR3 has 15 residues. Trimming removed 5 bases from V and 1 base from J; junction bases left unmatched: 7. The CDR3 region has the DNA TGTGCCAGCAGCGTACAGGGGACAGAGAACACTGAAGCTTTCTTT. It encodes CASSVQGTENTEAFF.

V and J are TRBV9 and TRBJ1-5; D uncertain. This CDR3 spans 14 amino acids. Germline loops: CDR1 SGDLS, CDR2 YYNGEE. Trimming stripped 4 bases from V and 1 base from J, with 9 bases between. The CDR3 sequence is CASSRGESNQPQHF. DNA of the CDR3: TGTGCCAGCAGCCGAGGAGAGAGCAATCAGCCCCAGCATTTT.

The chain combines TRBV19 with TRBJ1-1; 8 bases are shared with TRBD1. V lost 5 bases to trimming and J lost 4 bases; unmatched junction nucleotides: 15. CDR3 length equals 17 residues. The germline V gene encodes CDR1 LNHDA and CDR2 SQIVND (reference sequence). The CDR3 bases are TGTGCCAGTAGTCAAAGACGACAGGGGATCTCGATCACTGAAGCTTTCTTT. This codes for CASSQRRQGISITEAFF.